This T cell receptor beta chain is from a study of neurological immune-mediated disorders. Sample time point: longitudinal time-point 1 (baseline). PBMCs stored at -80 C, 2 million in total, were the source of the unsorted libraries. By proportion, this clonotype is medium-sized (0.01 to 0.1%). The CDR3 contains 13 residues. CDR1 and CDR2 (germline): SGDLS, YYNGEE. With 3 bases removed from V and 5 bases from J, the gap between germline ends came to 11 bases. MiXCR was run by TCRdb on the 5' RACE reads, yielding one entry per CDR3 protein. The table lists some 68,000 distinct CDR3 sequences, roughly an eighth of them singletons.

This chain connects TRBV9 to TRBJ2-5; D unresolved. The sequenced sample consisted of PBMCs. This TCR derives from a female donor with HTLV-1-associated myelopathy (HAM/TSP). CDR3 in amino acids: CASSAGPVETQYF. As DNA, the CDR3 is TGTGCCAGCAGCGCTGGGCCCGTGGAGACCCAGTACTTC.